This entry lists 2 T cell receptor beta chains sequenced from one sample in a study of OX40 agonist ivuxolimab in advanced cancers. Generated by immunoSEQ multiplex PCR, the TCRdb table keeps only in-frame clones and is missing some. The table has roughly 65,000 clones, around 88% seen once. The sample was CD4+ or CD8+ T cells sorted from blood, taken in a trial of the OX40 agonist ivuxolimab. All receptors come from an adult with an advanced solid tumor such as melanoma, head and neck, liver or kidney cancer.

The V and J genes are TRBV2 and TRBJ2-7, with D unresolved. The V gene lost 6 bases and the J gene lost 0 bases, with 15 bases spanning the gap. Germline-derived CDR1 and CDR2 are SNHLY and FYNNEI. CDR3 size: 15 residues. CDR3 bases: TGTGCCAGCAGGGGCCAACCGGCCTACTCCTACGAGCAGTACTTC. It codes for CASRGQPAYSYEQYF.

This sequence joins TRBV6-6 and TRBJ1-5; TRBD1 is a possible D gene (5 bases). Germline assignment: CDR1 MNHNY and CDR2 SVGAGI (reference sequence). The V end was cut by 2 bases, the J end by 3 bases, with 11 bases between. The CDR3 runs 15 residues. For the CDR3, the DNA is TGTGCCAGCAGTTACGGGACGGGGCCCAATCAGCCCCAGCATTTT. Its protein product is CASSYGTGPNQPQHF.